Listed here are 24 T cell receptor beta chains from one sample, sequenced in a study of early T cells in non-severe SARS-CoV-2 infection. TCRdb reprocessed the 5' RACE reads via MiXCR and lists one record per CDR3 protein. The sample yields roughly 48,000 distinct CDR3 sequences, around 7.5% seen once. Sequenced material: whole blood. The receptors shown here come from an adult who was a healthcare worker with PCR-confirmed SARS-CoV-2 infection or an uninfected control (not recorded which).

The sample holds many counts of this clonotype. This CDR3 reads CASSPRLAGGTDTQYF. Here the CDR3 DNA reads TGTGCCAGCAGCCCCCGACTAGCGGGGGGGACAGATACGCAGTATTTT. The genes are TRBV5-4 and TRBJ2-3, with 14 bases lining up with TRBD2. The CDR3 length is 16 residues. V was pared by 4 bases and J by 3 bases, with 4 bases of the junction left unmatched. Germline CDR1 is SGHNT and CDR2 is YYREEE (reference sequence). The variable domain in full, completed from reference TRBV5-4 and TRBJ2-3, reads ETGVTQSPTHLIKTRGQQVTLRCSSQSGHNTVSWYQQALGQGPQFIFQYYREEENGRGNFPPRFSGLQFPNYSSELNVNALELDDSALYLCASSPRLAGGTDTQYFGPGTRLTVL.

The chain links TRBV7-9 to TRBJ1-5; 8 bases map to TRBD1. Germline assignment: CDR1 SEHNR and CDR2 FQNEAQ (reference sequence). V lost 5 bases and J lost 2; bases outside the gene matches: 8. The CDR3 has 16 residues. The CDR3 nucleotides are TGTGCCAGCAGCCGATCGACAGGGGACCGCAATCAGCCCCAGCATTTT. This translates into CASSRSTGDRNQPQHF.

This clonotype was detected ten times or more. The chain joins TRBV29-1 to TRBJ2-7, with TRBD2 as a possible D gene (6 bases). Trimming took off 6 bases at V and 5 bases at J, with 20 bases between the two ends. This CDR3 is 14 amino acids long. The germline V gene has CDR1 SQVTM and CDR2 ANQGSEA. For the CDR3, the DNA is TGCAGCGTCACCCCGCGGGGAGGAGCGGACGAGCAGTACTTC. It is translated as CSVTPRGGADEQYF.

This clonotype was observed at least ten times. V is TRBV20-1 and J is TRBJ2-7; a possible D gene is TRBD1 (6 bases). V was clipped by 3 bases and J by 2 bases, with 17 bases between them. Germline CDR1 DFQATT, CDR2 SNEGSKA (reference sequence). The CDR3 extends over 15 amino acids. The CDR3 sequence: CSASNRAGGAYEQYF. The CDR3 coding sequence is TGCAGTGCTAGCAACAGGGCTGGGGGCGCCTACGAGCAGTACTTC.

This clonotype has ten or more counts. J is TRBJ2-3 and V is TRBV27; TRBD1 is a possible D gene (5 bases). The CDR3 is 17 residues long. Trimming removed 5 bases from V and 0 bases from J, with 18 bases in between. Germline CDR1 is MNHEY and CDR2 is SMNVEV (reference sequence). In DNA form, the CDR3 reads TGTGCCAGCAGTCCCCCCCAGGGTTATTCTAGCACAGATACGCAGTATTTT. Its translation is CASSPPQGYSSTDTQYF.

This clonotype has ten or more counts. The chain employs TRBV12-3 or TRBV12-4 and TRBJ1-6; a possible D gene is TRBD1 (5 bases). Trimming removed 4 bases from V and 10 bases from J, with 14 bases in between. This CDR3 spans 14 amino acids. Here the CDR3 DNA reads TGTGCCAGCAGTTGGCGGGGGTATCAATCACCCCTCCACTTT. This translates into CASSWRGYQSPLHF.

The table lists this clonotype with a few counts. The V gene is TRBV10-3, the J gene TRBJ1-1; TRBD1 agrees at 9 bases. CDR1 is ENHRY, CDR2 SYGVKD, per germline. Trimming cost V 7 bases and J 4 bases; bases outside gene matches: 7. The CDR3 spans 14 residues. The CDR3: CAIMGGQGVTEAFF. CDR3 sequence (DNA): TGTGCCATCATGGGGGGACAGGGAGTCACTGAAGCTTTCTTT.

This clonotype was counted ten times or more. The rearrangement links TRBV2 to TRBJ2-2; the D gene is possibly TRBD2 (6 bases). Deletions cut 5 bases from V and 0 bases from J, with 13 bases between. This CDR3 region has 16 residues. Germline V CDR1 and CDR2: SNHLY, FYNNEI. The DNA of the CDR3 is TGTGCCAGCAGTCCGACTAGACTCTCGAACACCGGGGAGCTGTTTTTT. Translating it yields CASSPTRLSNTGELFF.

There are many counts of this clonotype. The rearrangement joins TRBV28 to TRBJ2-7; D uncertain. Trimming took off 3 bases at V and 2 bases at J, with 11 bases between the two ends. The CDR3 extends over 14 amino acids. CDR1 and CDR2 (germline): MDHEN, SYDVKM. CDR3 nucleotides: TGTGCCAGCAGTTTGGTACAGAACCCCTACGAGCAGTACTTC. It is translated as CASSLVQNPYEQYF.

In this sample, this clonotype turned up a few times. The rearrangement links TRBV5-6 to TRBJ1-2; TRBD1 might be the D (6 bases). The CDR3 spans 16 residues. CDR1 SGHDT and CDR2 YYEEEE come from the germline V gene. V was clipped by 2 bases and J by 1 base, with 15 bases between them. The CDR3 DNA reads as TGTGCCAGCAGCTTAGTGGCAGGGGCGAATAACTATGGCTACACCTTC. Translating gives CASSLVAGANNYGYTF.

This clonotype was recorded a few times. The chain is built from TRBV2 and TRBJ2-1, with 9 positions matching TRBD2. CDR3 length equals 15 residues. J gave up 6 bases and V 3 bases, and 6 bases lay outside the gene matches. Per germline, CDR1 SNHLY and CDR2 FYNNEI. The CDR3: CASSDGGRAINEQFF. In DNA form, the CDR3 reads TGTGCCAGCAGTGATGGCGGGAGGGCAATCAATGAGCAGTTCTTC.

This clonotype was observed at least ten times. V gene TRBV9 combines with J gene TRBJ1-1, with TRBD1 matching over 7 bases. The CDR3 is 15 amino acids. Trimming removed 4 bases from V and 4 bases from J; junction bases left unmatched: 10. The germline CDR1 and CDR2 sequences are SGDLS and YYNGEE. CDR3 in amino acids: CASSPQTGLATEAFF. Here the CDR3 DNA reads TGTGCCAGCAGCCCCCAGACAGGGTTGGCCACTGAAGCTTTCTTT.

This clonotype was seen a handful of times. The V gene is TRBV28, the J gene TRBJ1-5; unclear D gene. This CDR3 is built from 13 residues. Trimming stripped 7 bases from V and 3 bases from J, with 10 bases between. Germline CDR1 MDHEN, CDR2 SYDVKM. The CDR3 region is CASKPRANQPQHF. CDR3 sequence (DNA): TGTGCCAGCAAACCCAGAGCCAATCAGCCCCAGCATTTT.

This clonotype was detected many times. The CDR3 DNA reads as TGTGCCAGCAGGGAGGGCGAAAACACCGGGGAGCTGTTTTTT. The encoded protein is CASREGENTGELFF. This chain joins TRBV12-3 or TRBV12-4 and TRBJ2-2, with D perhaps TRBD2 (6 bases). V dropped 6 bases and J dropped 2 bases, with 10 bases sitting between them. This CDR3 comprises 14 residues.

This clonotype was observed a few times. The chain links TRBV7-3 to TRBJ2-1; 13 positions match TRBD2. V lost 5 bases and J lost 6; bases outside the gene matches: 7. The CDR3 is made up of 16 amino acids. The germline V gene has CDR1 SGHTA and CDR2 FQGTGA. The DNA for the CDR3 is TGTGCCAGCAGCCGCGGGACTAGCGGGATGGGCAATGAGCAGTTCTTC. Translation gives CASSRGTSGMGNEQFF.

The J gene is TRBJ2-7, the V gene TRBV30; D is unclear. This CDR3 region has 11 residues. The V end lost 3 bases, the J end lost 5 bases, and 8 bases lay between the germline ends. CDR1 and CDR2 (germline): GTSNPN, SVGIG (reference sequence). The CDR3 loop reads CAWSPRDEQYF. DNA of the CDR3: TGTGCCTGGAGCCCGCGAGACGAGCAGTACTTC.

This clonotype appeared many times. This rearrangement joins TRBV6-2 or TRBV6-3 to TRBJ2-7; the D is unclear. Germline CDR1 is MNHEY and CDR2 is SVGEGT. The V end lost 5 bases, the J end lost 4 bases, and 6 bases lay between the germline ends. This CDR3 spans 11 amino acids. CDR3 loop: CASSVLYEQYF. In DNA, the CDR3 is TGTGCCAGCAGTGTTCTATACGAGCAGTACTTC.

This clonotype turned up a few times. The rearrangement links TRBV9 to TRBJ2-5; TRBD2 matches at 15 bases. From germline, CDR1 is SGDLS and CDR2 YYNGEE. The CDR3 has 18 amino acids. The V gene end was trimmed by 3 bases and the J gene end by 4 bases; junction bases not matched to a gene: 10. CDR3 DNA sequence: TGTGCCAGCAGCGCCGGGACTAGCGGGGGGACCTCCCCAGAGACCCAGTACTTC. Translation gives CASSAGTSGGTSPETQYF.

This clonotype was counted at least ten times. V and J are TRBV7-9 and TRBJ2-3; D unclear. The germline V gene encodes CDR1 SEHNR and CDR2 FQNEAQ (reference sequence). V was clipped by 6 bases and J by 6 bases, with 13 bases between them. CDR3 length: 13 residues. The CDR3 bases are TGTGCCAGCAGACACATAGGGCCCGATACGCAGTATTTT. It specifies CASRHIGPDTQYF.

V and J are TRBV5-1 and TRBJ2-5; no firm D call. The CDR3 totals 14 residues. Per germline, CDR1 SGHRS and CDR2 YFSETQ. Trimming shortened V by 4 bases and J by 1 base, and 11 bases separated the two germline ends. This CDR3 reads CASSPSSGQETQYF. The CDR3 coding sequence is TGCGCCAGCAGCCCATCTTCGGGCCAAGAGACCCAGTACTTC.

The rearrangement joins TRBV7-2 to TRBJ1-4; 7 positions agree with TRBD1. Germline V gene lookup returns CDR1 SGHTA and CDR2 FQGNSA. V was pared by 5 bases and J by 0 bases, with 9 bases of the junction left unmatched. This CDR3 is 17 amino acids long. The CDR3 is CASSRDRVGSTNEKLFF. Here the CDR3 DNA reads TGTGCCAGCAGCCGCGACAGGGTTGGGTCAACTAATGAAAAACTGTTTTTT.

The chain couples TRBV12-3 or TRBV12-4 to TRBJ1-2; D gene ambiguous. Trimming left V 8 bases short and J 4 bases short, with 8 bases between. The CDR3 runs 11 residues. DNA of the CDR3: TGTGCCAGCCGACGGGCCTATGGCTACACCTTC. Its protein is CASRRAYGYTF.

In its sample, this clonotype was seen a few times. This chain joins TRBV6-2 or TRBV6-3 and TRBJ2-7; D unresolved. Trimming pared 6 bases from V and 3 bases from J, leaving 15 bases between. The CDR3 has 14 residues. Per the germline V gene, CDR1 is MNHEY and CDR2 is SVGEGT. CDR3 loop: CASSYRSVLYEQYF. The CDR3 DNA reads TGTGCCAGCAGCTACCGCTCGGTCCTCTACGAGCAGTACTTC.

The table lists this clonotype with many counts. The chain carries TRBV3-1 and TRBJ2-6; 10 nucleotides match TRBD1. Germline CDR1 is LGHDT and CDR2 is YNNKEL (reference sequence). Unmatched junction bases numbered 3, after V lost 1 base and J lost 3 bases. CDR3 length: 17 amino acids. Written as DNA, the CDR3 is TGTGCCAGCAGCCAAGGGGACAGGGGAGTTGGGGCCAACGTCCTGACTTTC. Its protein is CASSQGDRGVGANVLTF.